Listed here are 5 T cell receptor beta chains from one sample, sequenced in a study of OX40 agonist ivuxolimab in advanced cancers. The assay was immunoSEQ multiplex PCR, and TCRdb's table has in-frame clones only and misses some. The data contain over 55,000 clones, around 83% of them singletons. Sequenced material: CD4+ or CD8+ T cells sorted from blood, taken in a trial of the OX40 agonist ivuxolimab. Receptors originate from an adult with an advanced solid tumor such as melanoma, head and neck, liver or kidney cancer.

The chain carries TRBV6-1 and TRBJ1-1; the D gene is possibly TRBD1 (5 bases). The CDR3 sequence is 15 residues long. The V end was cut by 5 bases, the J end by 3 bases, with 16 bases between. The germline CDR1 and CDR2 sequences are MNHNS and SASEGT. The DNA of the CDR3 is TGTGCCAGCAGTCCGGGACGCACCCCCTACACTGAAGCTTTCTTT. Residues: CASSPGRTPYTEAFF.

V usage is TRBV6-5 and J usage is TRBJ1-2; D remains ambiguous. The CDR3 spans 14 residues. Germline V CDR1 and CDR2: MNHEY, SVGAGI. Trimming stripped 5 bases from V and 4 bases from J, with 14 bases between. CDR3 in amino acids: CASSGSRRAYGYTF. The DNA of the CDR3 is TGTGCCAGCAGTGGATCGAGGCGGGCCTATGGCTACACCTTC.

The chain couples TRBV4-1 to TRBJ1-1; TRBD1 matches 7 bases. CDR1 is MGHRA and CDR2 is YSYEKL in the germline V gene. The CDR3 is 15 amino acids. The V segment lost 0 bases and the J segment 4 bases; nucleotides outside the gene matches: 5. CDR3 in DNA: TGCGCCAGCAGCCAAGATCCCCCAGGGGGCACTGAAGCTTTCTTT. This sequence encodes CASSQDPPGGTEAFF.

The rearrangement joins TRBV5-5 to TRBJ1-3; D not resolved. This CDR3 spans 14 amino acids. Trimming removed 2 bases from V and 2 bases from J, with 8 bases in between. Germline V gives CDR1 SGHKS, CDR2 YYEKEE (reference sequence). The CDR3 region is CASSFAGAGNTIYF. CDR3 DNA sequence: TGTGCCAGCAGCTTTGCCGGCGCTGGAAACACCATATATTTT.

The CDR3 coding sequence is TGTGCCACCAGCAGAAGCGTGGGACAGGGCGACTACGAGCAGTACTTC. It specifies CATSRSVGQGDYEQYF. This chain uses TRBV15 with TRBJ2-7; TRBD1 matches 9 bases. Per the germline V gene, CDR1 is LNHNV and CDR2 is YYDKDF (reference sequence). Trimming took 2 bases from V and 3 from J; bases not matched to a gene: 8. This CDR3 is 16 amino acids long.